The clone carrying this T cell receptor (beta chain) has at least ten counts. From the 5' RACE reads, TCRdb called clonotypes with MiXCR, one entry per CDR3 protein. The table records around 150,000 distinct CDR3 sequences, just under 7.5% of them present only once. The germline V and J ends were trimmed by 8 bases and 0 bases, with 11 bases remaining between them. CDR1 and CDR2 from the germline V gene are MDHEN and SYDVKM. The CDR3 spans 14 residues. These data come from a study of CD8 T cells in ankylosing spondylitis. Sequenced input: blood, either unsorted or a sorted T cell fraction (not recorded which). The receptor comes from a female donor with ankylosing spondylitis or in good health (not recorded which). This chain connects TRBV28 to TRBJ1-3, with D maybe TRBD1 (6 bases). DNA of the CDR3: TGTGCCAGCGGAGGGACACACTCTGGAAACACCATATATTTT. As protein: CASGGTHSGNTIYF.